This TCR beta chain appears in the sequencing data of a study of blood T cell repertoires in COVID-19. The CDR3 contains 15 residues. The V and J ends lost 6 bases and 7 bases, in that order; junction bases with no gene match: 12. Per germline, CDR1 MNHEY and CDR2 SVGAGI. Clones were read by immunoSEQ multiplex PCR, and TCRdb kept only the in-frame ones, dropping some. The table records 250,000 to 300,000 clones, about 68% of them present only once. This sequence was found in a woman aged 80 or over with acute or convalescent COVID-19. Specimen: peripheral blood. This chain connects TRBV6-5 to TRBJ2-1, with 7 positions matching TRBD1. The CDR3 reads CASSPPQKGANEQFF. The CDR3 bases are TGTGCCAGCAGCCCCCCCCAGAAGGGGGCTAATGAGCAGTTCTTC.